This record concerns one TCR beta chain sequence. Its antigen is not identified. Through a sample-barcoded 5' primer and a J-beta primer mix, a second PCR was run for about 7 to 12 cycles. MiXCR, run by TCRdb on the 5' RACE reads, gives a single entry per CDR3 protein. The table has about 800,000 distinct CDR3 sequences, roughly 46% seen once. The length of the CDR3 is 17 residues. V lost 6 bases to trimming and J lost 5 bases, with 24 bases between them. From germline, CDR1 is MNHEY and CDR2 SMNVEV (reference sequence). The data were obtained in a study of blood T cells in healthy people across ages. Study findings and constraints: In these data, TCR beta diversity tracked strongly with naive T cell percentage. One million T cells yielded diversity estimates that were considered underestimates. The unsorted PBMCs prevented any conclusive comparison of naive versus antigen-experienced cells.

The V and J genes are TRBV27 and TRBJ2-3, with a tentative D call TRBD2 (5 bases). Input material: blood. This clonotype was sampled from an older man in good health. The CDR3 bases are TGTGCCAGCAGGGGATTGGTTAGGACGGCGGGCCAAGATACGCAGTATTTT. Encoded protein: CASRGLVRTAGQDTQYF.